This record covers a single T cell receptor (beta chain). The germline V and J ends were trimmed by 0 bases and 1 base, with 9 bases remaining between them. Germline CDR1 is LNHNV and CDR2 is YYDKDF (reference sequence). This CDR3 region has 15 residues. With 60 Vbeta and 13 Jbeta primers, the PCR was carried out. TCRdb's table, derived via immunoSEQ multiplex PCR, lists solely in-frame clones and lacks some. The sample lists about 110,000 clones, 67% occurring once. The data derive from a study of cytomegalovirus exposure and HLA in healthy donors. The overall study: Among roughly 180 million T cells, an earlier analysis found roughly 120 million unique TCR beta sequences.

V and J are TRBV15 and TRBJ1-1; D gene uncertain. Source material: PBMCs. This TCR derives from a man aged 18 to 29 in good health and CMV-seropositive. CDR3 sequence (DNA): TGTGCCACCAGCAGAGATGCGCGGCGGAACACTGAAGCTTTCTTT. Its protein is CATSRDARRNTEAFF.